This T cell receptor (beta chain) was observed in a study of shared clonotypes between healthy human individuals. This clone has just a few counts. Its antigen remains unknown. The study enrolled healthy HIV-negative adults without recent acute infections or vaccinations as donors. Every donor, a Caucasian adult, lived in Nashville, Tennessee. From germline, CDR1 is SGHTA and CDR2 FQGNSA. This CDR3 region has 14 residues. Trimming cost V 2 bases and J 2 bases, with 7 bases left between them. Assay execution proceeded at the deep level. Clones were sequenced by immunoSEQ multiplex PCR, and TCRdb holds only the in-frame ones, with some missing. There are 850,000 to 1,200,000 clones in the sample; about 75% occur only once, and 1.4% lies in the top ten. The study, taken as a whole, reports: Non-shared clonotypes had lower generation probabilities than clonotypes shared by all four sorted-subset donors.

The TCR sequence derives from a man aged 18 to 35 in good health. The sample consisted of memory CD4+ T cells sorted from blood. Subset denoted: CD45RA-negative fraction. The chain is built from TRBV7-2 and TRBJ1-5, with unresolved D. Here the CDR3 reads CASSLTSGNQPQHF. The CDR3 region has the DNA TGTGCCAGCAGCTTAACAAGTGGCAATCAGCCCCAGCATTTT.